Below are 8 T cell receptor beta chains sequenced from a single sample in a study of blood T cells in healthy people across ages. Using a J-beta primer mix together with a sample-barcoded 5' primer, a second PCR was run for roughly 6 to 12 cycles. TCRdb re-called the 5' RACE reads with MiXCR, one entry per CDR3 protein. The table includes about 1,500,000 distinct CDR3 sequences, roughly 30% detected once. Sample: blood. Receptor source: a woman aged 30 to 39 in good health.

The chain employs TRBV20-1 and TRBJ1-2; D not certain. The V and J ends lost 0 bases and 4 bases respectively, with 12 bases between them. CDR1 and CDR2 from the germline V gene are DFQATT and SNEGSKA (reference sequence). The CDR3 runs 14 residues. CDR3 region: CSAREGKTFYGYTF. Written as DNA, the CDR3 is TGCAGTGCTAGAGAGGGGAAAACCTTCTATGGCTACACCTTC.

The rearrangement uses TRBV4-2 and TRBJ1-1; D gene uncertain. The germline CDR1 and CDR2 sequences are LGHNA and YNFKEQ. The CDR3 is made up of 16 amino acids. The V gene lost 0 bases and the J gene lost 0 bases, with 11 bases spanning the gap. This CDR3 reads CASSQETVRLNTEAFF. The CDR3 DNA reads as TGTGCCAGCAGCCAAGAAACGGTCCGACTGAACACTGAAGCTTTCTTT.

The genes are TRBV10-3 and TRBJ2-1, with a weak D call TRBD1 (5 bases). The J call may be in error: the DNA end matches TRBJ2-7 better. Germline CDR1 ENHRY, CDR2 SYGVKD. The CDR3 covers 13 residues. The CDR3: CAVQGTPYNEQYF. The CDR3 DNA is TGTGCAGTCCAGGGTACCCCCTACAATGAGCAGTACTTC.

This clonotype turned up a few times. The gene calls are TRBV5-5 and TRBJ1-2; tentative D call: TRBD1 (5 bases). CDR3 length: 13 amino acids. Germline V gene lookup returns CDR1 SGHKS and CDR2 YYEKEE (reference sequence). V was cut by 4 bases and J by 4 bases, with 11 bases left in between. CDR3: CASSLGAPYGYTF. Here the CDR3 DNA reads TGTGCCAGCAGCCTAGGGGCCCCCTATGGCTACACCTTC.

This clonotype has only a few counts. The genes are TRBV15 and TRBJ2-3, with TRBD1 matching 7 bases. CDR1 is LNHNV and CDR2 is YYDKDF in the germline V gene (reference sequence). This CDR3 region has 16 residues. The V segment lost 5 bases and the J segment 0 bases; nucleotides outside the gene matches: 8. CDR3 residues: CATSPRTGASTDTQYF. The CDR3 DNA sequence: TGTGCCACCAGCCCTCGGACAGGAGCTAGCACAGATACGCAGTATTTT.

In its sample, this clonotype was seen many times. V is TRBV12-3 or TRBV12-4 and J is TRBJ2-4, with D unresolved. The CDR3 extends over 15 amino acids. Between the trimmed V and J ends, which lost 6 bases and 0 bases, there was a span of 12 bases. The CDR3 loop reads CASSRSALAKNIQYF. DNA of the CDR3: TGTGCCAGCAGCCGATCAGCGTTAGCCAAAAACATTCAGTACTTC.

DNA of the CDR3: TGTGCCAGCAGTAGATACAGGGATAACACTGAAGCTTTCTTT. Amino acids: CASSRYRDNTEAFF. The chain employs TRBV12-3 or TRBV12-4 and TRBJ1-1; TRBD1 might be the D (6 bases). V was pared by 5 bases and J by 2 bases, with 12 bases between. This CDR3 is 14 amino acids long.

The chain combines TRBV6-2 or TRBV6-3 with TRBJ2-3; D remains ambiguous. CDR1 and CDR2 (germline): MNHEY, SVGEGT. This CDR3 contains 16 residues. The germline V and J ends were trimmed by 5 bases and 4 bases, with 19 bases remaining between them. The CDR3 here is CASSTLLIRYADTQYF. The CDR3 region has the DNA TGTGCCAGCAGTACCCTCCTGATCAGATACGCAGATACGCAGTATTTT.